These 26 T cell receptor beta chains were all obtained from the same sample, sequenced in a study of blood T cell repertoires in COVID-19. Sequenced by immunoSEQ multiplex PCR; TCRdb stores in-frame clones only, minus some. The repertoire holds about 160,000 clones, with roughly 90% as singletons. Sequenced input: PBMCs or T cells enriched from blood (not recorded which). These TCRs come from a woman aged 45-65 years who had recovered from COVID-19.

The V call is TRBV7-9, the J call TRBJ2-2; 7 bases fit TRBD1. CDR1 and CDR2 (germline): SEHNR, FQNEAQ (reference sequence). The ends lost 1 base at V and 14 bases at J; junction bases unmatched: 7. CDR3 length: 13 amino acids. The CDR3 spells CASSLGDSVLLFF. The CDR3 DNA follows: TGTGCCAGCAGCTTAGGGGACAGTGTTCTACTGTTTTTT. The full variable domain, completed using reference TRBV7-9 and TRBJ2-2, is DTGVSQNPRHKITKRGQNVTFRCDPISEHNRLYWYRQTLGQGPEFLTYFQNEAQLEKSRLLSDRFSAERPKGSFSTLEIQRTEQGDSAMYLCASSLGDSVLLFFGEGSRLTVL.

CDR3 DNA sequence: TGTGCCAGTAGTACCCGGGGTGCCGGGGAGCTGTTTTTT. Encoded protein: CASSTRGAGELFF. The chain employs TRBV19 and TRBJ2-2; D is possibly TRBD2 (5 bases). V lost 4 bases and J lost 6, with 9 bases in between. The CDR3 contains 13 residues. Looked up from germline, CDR1 is LNHDA and CDR2 is SQIVND (reference sequence).

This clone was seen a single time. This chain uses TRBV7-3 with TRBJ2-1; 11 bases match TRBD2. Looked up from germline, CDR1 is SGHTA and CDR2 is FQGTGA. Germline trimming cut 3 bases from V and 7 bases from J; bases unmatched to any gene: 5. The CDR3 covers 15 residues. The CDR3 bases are TGTGCCAGCAGCTTTAGCGGGGGGGGCTCAAATGAGCAGTTCTTC. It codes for CASSFSGGGSNEQFF.

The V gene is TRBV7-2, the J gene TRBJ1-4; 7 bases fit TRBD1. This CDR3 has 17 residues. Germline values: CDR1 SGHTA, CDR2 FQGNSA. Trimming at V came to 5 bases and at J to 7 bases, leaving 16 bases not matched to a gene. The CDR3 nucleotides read TGTGCCAGCAGCCCAGACGGGACAGTACCTTTGTTTGAAAAACTGTTTTTT. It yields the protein CASSPDGTVPLFEKLFF.

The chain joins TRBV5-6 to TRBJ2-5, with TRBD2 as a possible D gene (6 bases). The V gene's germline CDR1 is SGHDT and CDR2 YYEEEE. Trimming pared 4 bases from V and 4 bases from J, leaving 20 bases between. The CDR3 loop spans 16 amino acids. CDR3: CASSHRAALGGETQYF. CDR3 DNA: TGTGCCAGCAGCCATAGGGCAGCCCTCGGGGGAGAGACCCAGTACTTC.

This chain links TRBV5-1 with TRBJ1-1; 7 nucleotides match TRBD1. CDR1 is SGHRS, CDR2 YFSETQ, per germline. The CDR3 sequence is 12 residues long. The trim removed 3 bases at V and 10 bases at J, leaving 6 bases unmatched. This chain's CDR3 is CASSSDRVVAFF. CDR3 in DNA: TGCGCCAGCAGCTCAGACAGGGTAGTAGCTTTCTTT.

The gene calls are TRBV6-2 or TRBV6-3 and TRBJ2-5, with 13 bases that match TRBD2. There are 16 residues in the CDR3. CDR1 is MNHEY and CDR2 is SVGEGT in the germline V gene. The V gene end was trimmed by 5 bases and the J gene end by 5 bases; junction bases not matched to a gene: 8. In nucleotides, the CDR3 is TGTGCCAGCAGTCAACCGGGACTAGCGGGGATGGAGACCCAGTACTTC. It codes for CASSQPGLAGMETQYF.

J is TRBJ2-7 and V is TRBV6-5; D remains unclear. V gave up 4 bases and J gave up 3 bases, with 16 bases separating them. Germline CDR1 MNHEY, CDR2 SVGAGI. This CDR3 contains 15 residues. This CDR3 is CASSSPMERHYEQYF. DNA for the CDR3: TGTGCCAGCAGTTCCCCCATGGAGCGTCACTACGAGCAGTACTTC.

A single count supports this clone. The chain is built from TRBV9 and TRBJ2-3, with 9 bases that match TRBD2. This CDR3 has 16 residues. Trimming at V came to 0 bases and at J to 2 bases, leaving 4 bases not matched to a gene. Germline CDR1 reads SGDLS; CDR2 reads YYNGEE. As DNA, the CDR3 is TGTGCCAGCAGCGTAGGACTAGCGGACCCCACAGATACGCAGTATTTT. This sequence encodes CASSVGLADPTDTQYF.

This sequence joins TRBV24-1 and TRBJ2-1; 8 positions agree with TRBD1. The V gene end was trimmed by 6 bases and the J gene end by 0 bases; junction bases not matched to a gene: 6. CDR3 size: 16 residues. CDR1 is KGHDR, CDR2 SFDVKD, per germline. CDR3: CATSLGGTGSYNEQFF. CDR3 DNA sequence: TGTGCCACCAGTCTCGGAGGGACAGGCTCCTACAATGAGCAGTTCTTC.

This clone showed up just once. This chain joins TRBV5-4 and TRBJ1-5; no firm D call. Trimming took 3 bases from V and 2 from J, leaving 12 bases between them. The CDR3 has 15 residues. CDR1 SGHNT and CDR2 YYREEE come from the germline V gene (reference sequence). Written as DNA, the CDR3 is TGTGCCAGCAGCTCATCACCTTCGGGCAATCAGCCCCAGCATTTT. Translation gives CASSSSPSGNQPQHF.

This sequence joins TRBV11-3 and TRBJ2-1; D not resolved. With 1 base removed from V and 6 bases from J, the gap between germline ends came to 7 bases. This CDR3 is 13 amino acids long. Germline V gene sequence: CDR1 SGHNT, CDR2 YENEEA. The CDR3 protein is CASSLVRFNEQFF. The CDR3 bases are TGTGCCAGCAGCTTAGTTCGGTTCAATGAGCAGTTCTTC.

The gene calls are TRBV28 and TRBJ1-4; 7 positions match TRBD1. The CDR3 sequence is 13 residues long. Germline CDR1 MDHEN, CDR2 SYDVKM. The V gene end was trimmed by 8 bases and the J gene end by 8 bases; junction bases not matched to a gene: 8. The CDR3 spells CASLDRDNEKLFF. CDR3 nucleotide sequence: TGTGCCAGCCTAGACAGGGATAACGAAAAACTGTTTTTT.

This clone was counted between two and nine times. The DNA of the CDR3 is TGTGCCAGCAGCGGGACAGGGAGCTCCTACGAGCAGTACTTC. Translation gives CASSGTGSSYEQYF. The rearrangement uses TRBV7-3 and TRBJ2-7; 9 positions agree with TRBD1. V shed 5 bases and J 0 bases; nucleotides not matched to a gene: 2. This CDR3 region has 14 residues. The germline V gene encodes CDR1 SGHTA and CDR2 FQGTGA.

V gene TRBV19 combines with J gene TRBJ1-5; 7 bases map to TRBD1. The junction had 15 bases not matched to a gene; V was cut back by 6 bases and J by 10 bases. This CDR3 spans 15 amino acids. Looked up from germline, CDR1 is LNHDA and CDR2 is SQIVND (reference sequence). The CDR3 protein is CASRLDRASSLPQHF. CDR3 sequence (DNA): TGTGCCAGTAGGTTAGACAGGGCTAGTAGCCTCCCCCAGCATTTT. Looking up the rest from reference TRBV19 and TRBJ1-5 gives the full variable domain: DGGITQSPKYLFRKEGQNVTLSCEQNLNHDAMYWYRQDPGQGLRLIYYSQIVNDFQKGDIAEGYSVSREKKESFPLTVTSAQKNPTAFYLCASRLDRASSLPQHFGDGTRLSIL.

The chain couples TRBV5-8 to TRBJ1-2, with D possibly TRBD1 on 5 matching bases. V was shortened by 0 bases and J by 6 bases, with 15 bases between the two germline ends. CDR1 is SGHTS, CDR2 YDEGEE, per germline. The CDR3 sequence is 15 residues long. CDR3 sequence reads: CASSLGGQGGDGYTF. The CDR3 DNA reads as TGTGCCAGCAGCTTGGGTGGCCAGGGAGGCGATGGCTACACCTTC.

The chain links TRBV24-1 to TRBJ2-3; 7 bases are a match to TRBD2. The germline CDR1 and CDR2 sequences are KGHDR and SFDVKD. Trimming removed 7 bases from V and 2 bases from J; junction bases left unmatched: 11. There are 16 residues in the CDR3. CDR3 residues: CATSLGGGALTDTQYF. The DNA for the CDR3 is TGTGCCACCAGCCTTGGCGGGGGAGCACTCACAGATACGCAGTATTTT.

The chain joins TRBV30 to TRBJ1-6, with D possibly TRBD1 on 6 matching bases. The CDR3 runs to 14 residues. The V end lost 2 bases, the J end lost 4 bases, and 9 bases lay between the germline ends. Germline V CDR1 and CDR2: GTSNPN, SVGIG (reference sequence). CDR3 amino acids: CAWSSDRYNSPLHF. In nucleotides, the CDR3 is TGTGCCTGGAGTTCCGACAGGTATAATTCACCCCTCCACTTT.

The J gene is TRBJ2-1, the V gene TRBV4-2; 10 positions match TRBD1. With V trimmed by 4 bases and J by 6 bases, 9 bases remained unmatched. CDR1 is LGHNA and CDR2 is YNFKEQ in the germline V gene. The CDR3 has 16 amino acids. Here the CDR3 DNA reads TGTGCCAGCAGCCGGAATCCGGGACAGGGGTCCAATGAGCAGTTCTTC. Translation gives CASSRNPGQGSNEQFF.

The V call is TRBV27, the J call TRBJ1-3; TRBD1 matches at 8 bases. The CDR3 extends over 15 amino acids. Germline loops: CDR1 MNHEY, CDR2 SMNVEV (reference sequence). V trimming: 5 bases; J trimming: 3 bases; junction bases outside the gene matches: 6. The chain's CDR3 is CASSPATGVGNTIYF. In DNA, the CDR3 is TGTGCCAGCAGTCCAGCGACAGGGGTTGGAAACACCATATATTTT.

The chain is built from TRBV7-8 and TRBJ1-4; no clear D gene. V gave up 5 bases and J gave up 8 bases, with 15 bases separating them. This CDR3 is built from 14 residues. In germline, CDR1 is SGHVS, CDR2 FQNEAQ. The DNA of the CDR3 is TGTGCCAGCAGCCTCTCGGGGATGAGGGAAAAACTGTTTTTT. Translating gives CASSLSGMREKLFF.

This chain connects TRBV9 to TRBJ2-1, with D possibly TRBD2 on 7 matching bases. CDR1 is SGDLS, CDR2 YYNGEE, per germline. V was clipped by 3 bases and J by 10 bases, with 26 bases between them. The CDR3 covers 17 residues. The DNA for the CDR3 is TGTGCCAGCAGCGCGACAGGAGGGAGGGGGGGCCAGGTAGAGCAGTTCTTC. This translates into CASSATGGRGGQVEQFF.

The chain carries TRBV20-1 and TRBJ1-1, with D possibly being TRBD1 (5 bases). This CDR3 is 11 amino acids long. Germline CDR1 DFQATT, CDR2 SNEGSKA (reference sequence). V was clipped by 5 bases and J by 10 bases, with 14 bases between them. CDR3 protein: CSAGGTGAAFF. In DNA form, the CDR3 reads TGCAGTGCTGGCGGGACGGGCGCAGCTTTCTTT.

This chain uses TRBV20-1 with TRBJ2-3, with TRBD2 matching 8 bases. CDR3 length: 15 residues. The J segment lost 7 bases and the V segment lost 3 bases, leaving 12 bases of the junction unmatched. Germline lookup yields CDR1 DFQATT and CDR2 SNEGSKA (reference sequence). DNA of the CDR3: TGCAGTGCTAGTGGGGAAGCGGGGGTCGAAAATACGCAGTATTTT. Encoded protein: CSASGEAGVENTQYF.

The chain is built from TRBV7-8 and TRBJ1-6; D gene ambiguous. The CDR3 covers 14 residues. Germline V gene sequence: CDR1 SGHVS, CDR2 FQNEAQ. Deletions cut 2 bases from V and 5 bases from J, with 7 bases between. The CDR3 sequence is CASSLNSDNSPLHF. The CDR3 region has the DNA TGTGCCAGCAGCTTAAACAGTGATAATTCACCCCTCCACTTT. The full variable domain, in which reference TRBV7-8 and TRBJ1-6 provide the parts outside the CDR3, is GAGVSQSPRYKVAKRGQDVALRCDPISGHVSLFWYQQALGQGPEFLTYFQNEAQLDKSGLPSDRFFAERPEGSVSTLKIQRTQQEDSAVYLCASSLNSDNSPLHFGNGTRLTVT.

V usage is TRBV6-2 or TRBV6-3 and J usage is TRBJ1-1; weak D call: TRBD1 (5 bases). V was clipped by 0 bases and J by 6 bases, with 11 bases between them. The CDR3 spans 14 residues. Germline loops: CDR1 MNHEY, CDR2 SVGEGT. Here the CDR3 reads CASSYSWGGAEAFF. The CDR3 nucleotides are TGTGCCAGCAGTTACTCTTGGGGGGGAGCTGAAGCTTTCTTT.